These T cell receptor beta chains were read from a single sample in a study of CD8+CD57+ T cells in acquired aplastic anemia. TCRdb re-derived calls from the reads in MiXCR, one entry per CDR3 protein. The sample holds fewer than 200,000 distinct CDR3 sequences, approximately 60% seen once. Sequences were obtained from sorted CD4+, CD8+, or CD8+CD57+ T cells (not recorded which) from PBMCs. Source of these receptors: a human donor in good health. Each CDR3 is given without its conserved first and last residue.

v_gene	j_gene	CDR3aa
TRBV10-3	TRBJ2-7	AISGTAYEQY
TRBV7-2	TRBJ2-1	ASSSRLAGLYNEQF
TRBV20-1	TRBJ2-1	SARGLSEYNEQF
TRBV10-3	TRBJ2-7	AISIQGAAYEQY
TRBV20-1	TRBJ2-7	SARGGEFNYEQY
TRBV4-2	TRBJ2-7	ASSKRVAETYEQY
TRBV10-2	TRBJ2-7	ASSGSGGSYEQY
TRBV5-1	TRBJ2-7	ASSLGGSKLLTYEQY
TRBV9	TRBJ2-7	ASSVVPGSSYEQY
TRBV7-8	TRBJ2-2	ASSPQIGGRDPQHGGELF
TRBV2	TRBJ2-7	ASSSSPGEAYEQY
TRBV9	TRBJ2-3	ASSSSSTDTQY
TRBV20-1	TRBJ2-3	SAPPGLAAISTDTQY
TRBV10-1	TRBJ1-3	ASRGGGHPGNTIY
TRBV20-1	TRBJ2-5	SASHLSGGLWETQY
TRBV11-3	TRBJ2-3	ASSLRGLSTDTQY
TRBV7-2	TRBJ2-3	ASSLAGWGSGTDTQY
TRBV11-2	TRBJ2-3	ASSLIRGSTDTQY
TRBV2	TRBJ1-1	ASSRRDGTEAF
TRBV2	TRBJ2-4	ASSALRGVGNIQY
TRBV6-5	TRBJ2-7	ASSLDRTSYEQY
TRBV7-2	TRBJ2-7	ASSIAGPNYEQY
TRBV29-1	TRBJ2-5	SVEARFQWGQETQY
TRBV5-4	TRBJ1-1	ASSPEVGLNTEAF
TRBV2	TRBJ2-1	ASSATSGGANEQF
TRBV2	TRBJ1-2	ASSYDGLTHYGYT
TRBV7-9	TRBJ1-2	ASQDSGQGGAGYT
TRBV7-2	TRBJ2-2	ASSPGTRKDRDAGELF
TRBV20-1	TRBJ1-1	SAAFYAEAF
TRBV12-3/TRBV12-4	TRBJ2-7	ASSLYNEQY
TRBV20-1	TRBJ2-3	SARDQLRGGTDTQY
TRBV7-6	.	ASSLELAGGPGETQY
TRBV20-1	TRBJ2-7	SAGLARSGNEQY
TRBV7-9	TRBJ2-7	ASSLVDDEQY
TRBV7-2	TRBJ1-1	ASSLVHDTEAF
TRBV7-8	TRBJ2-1	ASSLGTSGGEQF
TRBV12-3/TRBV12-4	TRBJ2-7	ASRRTGLNEQY
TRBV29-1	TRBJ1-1	SVGGTVNTEAF
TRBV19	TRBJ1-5	ARGGGQGCQPQH
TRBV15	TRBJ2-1	ATSLLAGASIYAEQF
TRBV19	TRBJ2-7	ASSIGRVYEQY
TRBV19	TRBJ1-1	ASQFGTEAF
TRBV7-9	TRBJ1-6	ASSLEGTGYNSPLH
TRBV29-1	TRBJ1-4	SVPLPGGNEKLF
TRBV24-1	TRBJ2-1	ATQTSGAVGEQF
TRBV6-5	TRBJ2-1	ASSYGRADEQF
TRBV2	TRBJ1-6	ASMARGNSPLH
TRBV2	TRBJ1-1	ASSPSPGTEAF
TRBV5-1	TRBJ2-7	ASSLGQGAHEQD
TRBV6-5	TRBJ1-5	ASTLFQRQSNQPQH
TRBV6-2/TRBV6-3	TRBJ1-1	ASRSILVPEAF
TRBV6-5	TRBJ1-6	ASSELEMLRALH
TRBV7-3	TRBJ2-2	ASSLYETNTGELF
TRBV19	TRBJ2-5	ASRGQGRETQY
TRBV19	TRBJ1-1	ASNPGDTDTEAF
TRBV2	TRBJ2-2	ASIAGTNTGELF
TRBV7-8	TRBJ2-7	ASSLVWEGGEQY
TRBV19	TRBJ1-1	ASRREGYTEAF
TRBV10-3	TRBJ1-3	AIKTAPGNTIY
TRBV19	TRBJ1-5	ASSEGTGFNQPQH